These T cell receptor beta chains were read from a single sample in a study of T cell changes during pregnancy in multiple sclerosis. TCRdb's copy holds only in-frame clones and misses some; the assay was immunoSEQ multiplex PCR. The sample shows 91,000 or so clones, approximately 92% of them seen only once. The sample consisted of peripheral blood, taken after pregnancy. These TCRs come from a female donor with multiple sclerosis, enrolled in a pregnancy study. Both conserved end residues are part of each CDR3. The D gene is left open where the match is weak. A clone size is listed for some rows: how often the clone was seen (once, few, many), or a class if it is expanded.

v_call	j_call	clone_size	d_call	cdr3_aa	cdr3_nt
TRBV30	TRBJ1-1	NA	NA	CAWNPRARTEAFF	TGTGCCTGGAATCCACGTGCGAGGACTGAAGCTTTCTTT
TRBV5-1	TRBJ1-2	NA	NA	CASSWSDSNYGYTF	TGCGCCAGCAGCTGGTCAGACAGTAACTATGGCTACACCTTC
TRBV10-2	TRBJ2-5	few	TRBD2	CATSSGLGAQYF	TGCGCCACCTCTAGCGGGCTAGGGGCCCAGTACTTC
TRBV21-1	TRBJ2-7	NA	NA	CASSNGGSGSSYEQYF	TGTGCCAGCAGCAACGGGGGTAGCGGGAGCTCCTACGAGCAGTACTTC
TRBV10-3	TRBJ1-3	NA	NA	CAISESAFLSGNTIYF	TGTGCCATCAGTGAGTCTGCCTTCCTAAGTGGAAACACCATATATTTT
TRBV18	TRBJ1-2	NA	NA	CASSPGENYGYTF	TGTGCCAGCTCACCTGGGGAGAACTATGGCTACACCTTC
TRBV19	TRBJ2-7	NA	TRBD1	CASSIARTGEEQYF	TGTGCCAGTAGTATCGCCAGGACAGGGGAAGAGCAGTACTTC
TRBV5-1	TRBJ2-5	NA	TRBD2	CASSLAWTSGKQETQYF	TGCGCCAGCAGCTTGGCGTGGACTAGCGGGAAGCAAGAGACCCAGTACTTC
TRBV5-8	TRBJ1-2	NA	NA	CASQRWQNYGYTF	TGTGCCAGCCAACGATGGCAGAACTATGGCTACACCTTC
TRBV30	TRBJ1-1	once	NA	CAWSVLGHVGGTEAFF	TGTGCCTGGAGTGTACTGGGGCATGTAGGGGGCACTGAAGCTTTCTTT
TRBV7-2	TRBJ1-1	few	NA	CASSLVGGLDTEAFF	TGTGCCAGCAGCTTAGTCGGGGGTTTGGACACTGAAGCTTTCTTT
TRBV2	TRBJ1-1	NA	NA	CASSEAEGVGNTEAFF	TGTGCCAGCAGTGAAGCGGAAGGGGTAGGGAACACTGAAGCTTTCTTT
TRBV5-1	TRBJ1-2	NA	NA	CASSLSGNYGYTF	TGCGCCAGCAGCTTGTCTGGCAACTATGGCTACACCTTC
TRBV30	TRBJ2-3	NA	TRBD2	CAWKGGGADTQYF	TGTGCCTGGAAAGGCGGGGGGGCAGATACGCAGTATTTT
TRBV4-1	TRBJ2-7	NA	TRBD2	CASSHTLTSGSSHEQYF	TGCGCCAGCAGCCACACCTTGACTAGCGGGAGCTCCCACGAGCAGTACTTC
TRBV25-1	TRBJ2-5	NA	NA	CASSHRGGDMLETQYF	TGTGCCAGCTCCCATAGGGGGGGAGACATGCTGGAGACCCAGTACTTC
TRBV11-1	TRBJ1-2	NA	NA	CASSVGVLNYGYTF	TGTGCCAGCAGCGTCGGGGTTTTAAACTATGGCTACACCTTC
TRBV2	TRBJ1-1	NA	NA	CASSFSRSSDTEAFF	TGTGCCAGCAGTTTCTCTAGGTCTAGTGACACTGAAGCTTTCTTT
TRBV10-1	TRBJ1-5	NA	NA	CASSEGQLGQPQHF	TGCGCCAGCAGTGAGGGGCAACTAGGTCAGCCCCAGCATTTT
TRBV6-5	TRBJ1-5	NA	TRBD1	CASSPGTGVSQPQHF	TGTGCCAGCAGTCCCGGGACAGGGGTTTCTCAGCCCCAGCATTTT
TRBV11-2	TRBJ1-1	NA	NA	CASSPPTGLRAWAFF	TGTGCCAGCAGCCCCCCAACGGGACTTCGGGCTTGGGCTTTCTTT
TRBV10-2	TRBJ1-4	NA	NA	CASARGDSEKLFF	TGCGCCAGCGCCCGCGGGGATAGTGAAAAACTGTTTTTT
TRBV7-9	TRBJ2-5	NA	TRBD2	CASSLVTSGGQETQYF	TGTGCCAGCAGCTTAGTTACTAGCGGGGGCCAAGAGACCCAGTACTTC
TRBV30	TRBJ2-6	NA	TRBD1	CAWSVARTGGAGANVLTF	TGTGCCTGGAGTGTAGCGCGGACAGGGGGCGCTGGGGCCAACGTCCTGACTTTC
TRBV18	TRBJ1-2	NA	TRBD1	CASSPGTGEYYGYTF	TGTGCCAGCTCACCAGGGACAGGGGAGTACTATGGCTACACCTTC
TRBV6-5	TRBJ2-3	NA	NA	CASSYARFSTDTQYF	TGTGCCAGCAGTTACGCGCGGTTTAGCACAGATACGCAGTATTTT
TRBV7-7	TRBJ2-5	NA	NA	CASSLLKAGETQYF	TGTGCCAGCAGCTTATTAAAGGCCGGGGAGACCCAGTACTTC
TRBV30	TRBJ1-2	NA	NA	CAWKQETYGYTF	TGTGCCTGGAAACAGGAGACGTATGGCTACACCTTC
TRBV12-5	TRBJ2-7	NA	NA	CASGLAAGFLHEQYF	TGTGCTAGTGGTTTGGCAGCAGGGTTTCTCCACGAGCAGTACTTC
TRBV5-4	TRBJ2-1	NA	TRBD2	CASSWSSGSNNEQFF	TGTGCCAGCAGCTGGTCTAGCGGGAGTAATAATGAGCAGTTCTTC
TRBV7-6	TRBJ2-7	NA	TRBD1	CASSLGGQGVYEQYF	TGTGCCAGCAGCTTAGGGGGACAGGGAGTCTACGAGCAGTACTTC
TRBV7-2	TRBJ1-4	NA	TRBD1	CASSLAAQGGEKLFF	TGTGCCAGCAGCTTAGCGGCGCAGGGGGGTGAAAAACTGTTTTTT
TRBV6-5	TRBJ2-5	NA	NA	CASSYHAGQETQYF	TGTGCCAGCAGTTATCACGCGGGGCAAGAGACCCAGTACTTC
TRBV5-1	TRBJ1-3	NA	TRBD1	CASKPTGDGNTIYF	TGCGCCAGCAAGCCGACAGGGGATGGAAACACCATATATTTT
TRBV9	TRBJ2-3	NA	TRBD2	CASSAPWRGDLYGTDTQYF	TGTGCCAGCAGCGCCCCCTGGCGGGGGGATTTGTATGGCACAGATACGCAGTATTTT
TRBV18	TRBJ1-2	NA	TRBD1	CASSPNREGANYGYTF	TGTGCCAGCTCACCCAATCGGGAGGGGGCGAACTATGGCTACACCTTC
TRBV29-1	TRBJ1-1	NA	TRBD1	CSVGDRVNTEAFF	TGCAGCGTTGGGGACAGGGTAAACACTGAAGCTTTCTTT
TRBV6-1	TRBJ2-7	NA	NA	CATRTDGWYEQYF	TGTGCCACCCGGACAGACGGGTGGTACGAGCAGTACTTC
TRBV7-3	TRBJ2-1	NA	TRBD1	CASSPTGATYNEQFF	TGTGCCAGCAGCCCCACAGGGGCCACCTACAATGAGCAGTTCTTC
TRBV7-2	TRBJ2-1	NA	TRBD1	CASTQWGTDANEQFF	TGTGCCAGCACTCAATGGGGGACAGATGCCAATGAGCAGTTCTTC
TRBV7-3	TRBJ2-2	NA	TRBD2	CASSFRAGGQTGELFF	TGTGCCAGCAGCTTCCGGGCGGGGGGGCAAACCGGGGAGCTGTTTTTT
TRBV6-6	TRBJ1-1	few	NA	CASSTPGGVTEAFF	TGTGCCAGCAGTACCCCCGGAGGCGTCACTGAAGCTTTCTTT
TRBV29-1	TRBJ2-1	once	NA	CSTGQSSYNEQFF	TGCAGCACCGGACAGAGCTCCTACAATGAGCAGTTCTTC
TRBV7-2	TRBJ2-5	NA	NA	CASSLAGVQETQYF	TGTGCCAGCAGCTTAGCAGGGGTTCAAGAGACCCAGTACTTC
TRBV2	TRBJ1-1	NA	NA	CASSKEGTVPTEAFF	TGTGCCAGCTCGAAGGAGGGAACGGTACCGACTGAAGCTTTCTTT
TRBV4-1	TRBJ2-2	NA	TRBD2	CASSQILQKGLAGGTNTGELFF	TGCGCCAGCAGCCAAATTCTTCAGAAGGGACTAGCGGGGGGTACGAACACCGGGGAGCTGTTTTTT
TRBV7-8	TRBJ2-7	NA	NA	CASSPLYEQYF	TGTGCCAGCAGTCCACTCTACGAGCAGTACTTC
TRBV5-1	TRBJ1-4	NA	NA	CASSFSPATNEKLFF	TGCGCCAGCAGCTTCTCCCCCGCAACTAATGAAAAACTGTTTTTT
TRBV5-5	TRBJ2-1	NA	TRBD2	CASSLGLSGGNEQFF	TGTGCCAGCAGCTTGGGACTATCGGGAGGTAATGAGCAGTTCTTC
TRBV7-6	TRBJ2-3	once	NA	CASSRPAGISTDTQYF	TGTGCCAGCAGCCGCCCTGCGGGGATTAGCACAGATACGCAGTATTTT
TRBV19	TRBJ2-3	few	NA	CASSMRGGTDTQYF	TGTGCCAGTAGTATGCGGGGCGGCACAGATACGCAGTATTTT